The 9 T cell receptor beta chains given below trace back to one sample, sequenced in a study of T cell clonality in common variable immunodeficiency. Clones were sequenced by immunoSEQ multiplex PCR, and TCRdb holds only the in-frame ones, with some missing. This sample has 35,000 to 55,000 clones, each found more than once. The sample consisted of peripheral blood mononuclear cells. Receptors originate from a person between 18 and 75 years old in good health.

The sample holds many counts of this clone. The read stops 3 residues short of the end of the CDR3; the missing end is completed from the germline J gene. V is TRBV5-1 and J is TRBJ2-3; 12 positions agree with TRBD2. The CDR3 sequence is 20 residues long. CDR1 and CDR2 from the germline V gene are SGHRS and YFSETQ. The V segment lost 0 bases and the J segment 6 bases; nucleotides outside the gene matches: 17. The covered CDR3 bases are TGCGCCAGCAGCTTGGTACGCGGGACAGGACTAGCGGGGAGAGCGGATACG. Encoded protein: CASSLVRGTGLAGRADT. The whole CDR3 sequence is CASSLVRGTGLAGRADTQYF.

This clone showed up many times. The CDR3 goes on 3 residues after the read ends, and that part is filled in from the germline J gene. The chain carries TRBV14 and TRBJ1-6; D gene ambiguous. With 1 base removed from V and 2 bases from J, the gap between germline ends came to 15 bases. This CDR3 has 18 amino acids. Germline V gene data show CDR1 as SGHDN and CDR2 as FVKESK. The CDR3: CASSQAPKTGAYNSPLHF. CDR3 DNA, as far as it was read: TGTGCCAGCAGCCAAGCACCAAAGACGGGTGCCTATAATTCACCC.

This clone was found many times. The read stops 3 residues short of the end of the CDR3; the missing end is completed from the germline J gene. This chain joins TRBV7-8 and TRBJ2-7; D is possibly TRBD1 (6 bases). Between the trimmed V and J ends, which lost 5 bases and 3 bases, there was a span of 14 bases. CDR1 and CDR2 from the germline V gene are SGHVS and FQNEAQ. The CDR3 has 14 amino acids. CDR3 DNA, as far as it was read: TGTGCCAGCAGCATGGCCCGGGACAACTACGAG. It specifies CASSMARDNYE. The full CDR3 protein reads CASSMARDNYEQYF.

This clone came up many times. With the read ending 3 residues before the CDR3 end, the germline J gene is used to fill in that end. The chain carries TRBV7-8 and TRBJ2-7; unclear D gene. In germline, CDR1 is SGHVS, CDR2 FQNEAQ. Trimming stripped 2 bases from V and 2 bases from J, with 13 bases between. This CDR3 is 15 amino acids long. The CDR3 here is CASSLSRLWTYEQYF. The part of the CDR3 DNA that was read is TGTGCCAGCAGCTTAAGCCGACTTTGGACCTACGAG. Full variable domain (outside the CDR3, taken from reference TRBV7-8 and TRBJ2-7): GAGVSQSPRYKVAKRGQDVALRCDPISGHVSLFWYQQALGQGPEFLTYFQNEAQLDKSGLPSDRFFAERPEGSVSTLKIQRTQQEDSAVYLCASSLSRLWTYEQYFGPGTRLTVT.

In this sample, this clone turned up many times. The CDR3 end is not reached by the read, which stops 3 residues before it; the germline J gene fills it in. The chain combines TRBV2 with TRBJ1-1, with 7 bases lining up with TRBD1. The V gene end was trimmed by 7 bases and the J gene end by 0 bases; junction bases not matched to a gene: 8. The V gene's germline CDR1 is SNHLY and CDR2 FYNNEI. This CDR3 region has 15 residues. CDR3 sequence reads: CASIRTGTVNTEAFF. The CDR3 bases that were read are TGTGCCAGCATAAGGACCGGGACAGTGAACACTGAA.

Many counts were recorded for this clone. From the germline J gene comes the end of the CDR3, since the read stops 3 residues before it. The chain joins TRBV28 to TRBJ1-4; tentative D call: TRBD1 (6 bases). V lost 4 bases, J lost 7 bases, and 10 bases lay in between. Germline values: CDR1 MDHEN, CDR2 SYDVKM. This CDR3 region has 13 residues. The CDR3 bases that were read are TGTGCCAGCAGTTGGGGGCGTCTTGAAAAA. Protein sequence: CASSWGRLEK. The whole CDR3 protein is CASSWGRLEKLFF.

This clone has at least ten counts. Sequencing ends 3 residues short of the CDR3 end; the germline J gene provides the rest. The V call is TRBV5-1, the J call TRBJ2-7; TRBD2 matches 13 bases. Germline V gene sequence: CDR1 SGHRS, CDR2 YFSETQ. Trimming took 4 bases from V and 2 from J; bases not matched to a gene: 3. The CDR3 is 15 residues long. CDR3 residues: CASSRGTSGTYEQYF. CDR3 bases read: TGCGCCAGCAGCCGAGGGACTAGCGGGACCTACGAG. The full variable domain, completed using reference TRBV5-1 and TRBJ2-7, is KAGVTQTPRYLIKTRGQQVTLSCSPISGHRSVSWYQQTPGQGLQFLFEYFSETQRNKGNFPGRFSGRQFSNSRSEMNVSTLELGDSALYLCASSRGTSGTYEQYFGPGTRLTVT.

This clone was seen repeatedly, ten times or more. The read is 3 residues too short to cover the CDR3 end, so that end is filled in from the germline J gene. The V gene is TRBV12-5, the J gene TRBJ2-5; maybe TRBD2 (6 bases). V lost 6 bases to trimming and J lost 1 base, with 12 bases between them. Per germline, CDR1 LGHNT and CDR2 FRNRAP. The CDR3 spans 14 residues. CDR3 loop: CASGRAGPQETQYF. The sequenced part of the CDR3 DNA is TGTGCTAGTGGGAGGGCGGGGCCCCAAGAGACC.

At least ten counts were recorded for this clone. The read terminates 3 residues ahead of where the CDR3 ends, so the germline J gene completes it. The rearrangement uses TRBV5-1 and TRBJ2-7; 7 bases line up with TRBD1. V shed 5 bases and J 5 bases; nucleotides not matched to a gene: 10. The CDR3 contains 14 residues. Germline V CDR1 and CDR2: SGHRS, YFSETQ. Incomplete CDR3 DNA: TGCGCCAGCAGTCCCGGACAGGAGGACGACGAG. Its translation: CASSPGQEDDE. The CDR3 in its entirety is CASSPGQEDDEQYF.